This TCR beta chain was sequenced during a study of regulatory and conventional T cells in RAG deficiency. Sequencing used immunoSEQ multiplex PCR; TCRdb keeps in-frame clones, though not all of them. Altogether 25,000 to 30,000 clones are present, about 95% being singletons, with the ten largest covering approximately 0.16%. Genomic DNA came from blood conventional CD4+ T cells gated CD25-low CD127-high. The CDR3 has 16 residues. Trimming at V came to 2 bases and at J to 7 bases, leaving 14 bases not matched to a gene. Germline CDR1 is SGHTA and CDR2 is FQGNSA. Findings of the study overall: Shorter CDR3s in all patient subsets; >75% Treg-Tconv overlap in Omenn.

On this clone: What it binds is not known.

The sample was also linked to a second study, of regulatory T cells. That report adds: The PCR used 52 TRBV and 13 TRBJ primers.

Sequences were obtained from CD25- CD4+ T cells sorted from blood. This receptor was obtained from a human donor in good health. The V and J genes are TRBV7-2 and TRBJ2-7; 7 bases are shared with TRBD1. The CDR3 DNA follows: TGTGCCAGCAGCTTACGGCCCGGGACAGTGACCTCTGAGCAGTACTTC. Its translation: CASSLRPGTVTSEQYF.